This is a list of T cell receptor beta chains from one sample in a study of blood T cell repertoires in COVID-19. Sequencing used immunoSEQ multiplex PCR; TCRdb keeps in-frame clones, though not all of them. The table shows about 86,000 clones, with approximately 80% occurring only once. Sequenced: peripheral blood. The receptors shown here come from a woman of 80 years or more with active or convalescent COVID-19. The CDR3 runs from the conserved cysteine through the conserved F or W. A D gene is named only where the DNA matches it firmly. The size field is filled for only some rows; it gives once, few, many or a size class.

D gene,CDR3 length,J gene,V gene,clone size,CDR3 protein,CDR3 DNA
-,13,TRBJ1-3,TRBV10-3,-,CAIADGSGNTIYF,TGTGCCATAGCGGACGGCTCTGGAAACACCATATATTTT
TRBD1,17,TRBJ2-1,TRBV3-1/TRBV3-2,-,CASSRPPKTGGRNEQFF,TGTGCCAGCAGCCGACCCCCTAAGACAGGGGGAAGGAATGAGCAGTTCTTC
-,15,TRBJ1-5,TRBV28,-,CASSLVDTLNQPQHF,TGTGCCAGCAGTTTAGTGGACACTCTCAATCAGCCCCAGCATTTT
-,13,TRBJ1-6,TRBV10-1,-,CAERPQGCSPLHF,TGCGCGGAGAGGCCACAGGGCTGCTCACCCCTCCACTTT
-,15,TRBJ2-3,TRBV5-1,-,CASSLQGAVGDTQYF,TGCGCCAGCAGCTTACAGGGAGCGGTTGGGGATACGCAGTATTTT
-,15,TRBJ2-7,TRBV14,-,CASSQGTRLSYEQYF,TGTGCCAGCAGCCAAGGTACCAGACTGTCCTACGAGCAGTACTTC
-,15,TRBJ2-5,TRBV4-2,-,CASSTGTNRHETQYF,TGTGCCAGCAGCACCGGGACAAACCGTCACGAGACCCAGTACTTC
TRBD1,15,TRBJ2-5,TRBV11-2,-,CASSSRGQATGTQYF,TGTGCCAGCAGCTCGAGAGGACAGGCCACTGGGACCCAGTACTTC
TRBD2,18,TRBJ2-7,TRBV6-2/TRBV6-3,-,CASSYSASGTLGSYEQYF,TGTGCCAGCAGTTACTCTGCTAGCGGGACTTTGGGGTCCTACGAGCAGTACTTC
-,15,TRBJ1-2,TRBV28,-,CASSSPGSANYGYTF,TGTGCCAGCAGTTCTCCTGGTTCAGCTAACTATGGCTACACCTTC
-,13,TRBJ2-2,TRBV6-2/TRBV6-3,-,CASSPRGTGELFF,TGTGCCAGCAGCCCTAGGGGAACCGGGGAGCTGTTTTTT
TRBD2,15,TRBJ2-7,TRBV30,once,CAWTQGLAGPYEQYF,TGTGCCTGGACCCAGGGTCTAGCGGGACCCTACGAGCAGTACTTC
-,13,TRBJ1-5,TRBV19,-,CASRDLPGQPQHF,TGTGCCAGTAGGGACCTTCCGGGGCAGCCCCAGCATTTT
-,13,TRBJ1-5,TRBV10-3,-,CAGRGRPDQPQHF,TGTGCCGGCAGGGGCAGACCCGATCAGCCCCAGCATTTT
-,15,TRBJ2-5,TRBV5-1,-,CASSPGAGRGETQYF,TGCGCCAGCAGCCCTGGGGCGGGACGGGGTGAGACCCAGTACTTC
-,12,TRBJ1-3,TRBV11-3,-,CASSPTRYTIYF,TGTGCCAGCAGCCCGACACGGTACACCATATATTTT
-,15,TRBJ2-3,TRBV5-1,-,CASSFSTRRTDTQYF,TGCGCCAGCAGCTTTTCTACTAGACGCACAGATACGCAGTATTTT
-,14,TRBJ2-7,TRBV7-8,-,CASSFSLFSYEQYF,TGTGCCAGCAGCTTCTCCTTGTTCTCCTACGAGCAGTACTTC
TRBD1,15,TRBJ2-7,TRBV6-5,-,CASSQRGQGFTAQYF,TGTGCCAGCAGTCAGAGGGGGCAGGGGTTTACTGCGCAGTACTTC
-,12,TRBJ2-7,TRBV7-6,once,CASSSSSYEQYF,TGTGCCAGCAGCTCGAGCTCCTACGAGCAGTACTTC
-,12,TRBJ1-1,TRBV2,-,CASSDTGTEAFF,TGTGCCAGCAGTGACACAGGGACTGAAGCTTTCTTT
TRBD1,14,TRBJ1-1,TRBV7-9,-,CASSLGQVDTEAFF,TGTGCCAGCAGCCTGGGACAGGTGGACACTGAAGCTTTCTTT
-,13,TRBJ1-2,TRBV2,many,CASREGTYYGYTF,TGTGCCAGCAGGGAAGGGACTTACTATGGCTACACCTTC
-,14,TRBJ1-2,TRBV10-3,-,CALRQDTSYDGYTF,TGTGCCTTAAGACAGGATACGTCTTACGATGGCTACACCTTC
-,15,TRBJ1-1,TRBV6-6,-,CASSYSLLGGVEAFF,TGTGCCAGCAGTTACTCTTTGTTGGGGGGTGTTGAAGCTTTCTTT
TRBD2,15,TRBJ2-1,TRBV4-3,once,CASSPGLAGGLEQFF,TGCGCCAGCAGCCCAGGACTAGCGGGGGGGCTTGAGCAGTTCTTC
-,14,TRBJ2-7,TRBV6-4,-,CARRLDSDTYEQYF,TGTGCCCGAAGATTGGACAGCGATACCTACGAGCAGTACTTC
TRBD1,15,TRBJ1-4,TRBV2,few,CASSPWTGGHEKLFF,TGTGCCAGCAGTCCCTGGACAGGGGGACATGAAAAACTGTTTTTT
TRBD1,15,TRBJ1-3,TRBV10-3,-,CAIRAGQVSGNTIYF,TGTGCCATCAGAGCGGGACAGGTCTCTGGAAACACCATATATTTT
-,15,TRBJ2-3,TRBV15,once,CATSPRARSTDTQYF,TGTGCCACCAGCCCGCGGGCCCGGAGCACAGATACGCAGTATTTT
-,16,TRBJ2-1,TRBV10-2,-,CASSEYTGLDHNEQFF,TGCGCCAGCAGTGAGTACACTGGACTGGACCACAATGAGCAGTTCTTC
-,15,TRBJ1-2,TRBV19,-,CASSISSGQNYGYTF,TGTGCCAGTAGTATCTCCTCAGGGCAGAACTATGGCTACACCTTC
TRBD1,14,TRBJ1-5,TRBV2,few,CASSEVGQGQPQHF,TGTGCCAGCAGTGAAGTGGGACAGGGGCAGCCCCAGCATTTT
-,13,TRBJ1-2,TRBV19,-,CASSIPHSYGYTF,TGTGCCAGTAGTATCCCGCATAGCTATGGCTACACCTTC
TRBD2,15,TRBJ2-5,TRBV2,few,CASRSGSDGRETQYF,TGTGCCAGCAGAAGCGGGAGTGATGGTAGAGAGACCCAGTACTTC
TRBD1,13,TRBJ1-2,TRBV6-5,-,CASDPTGFGGYTF,TGTGCCAGTGATCCGACAGGGTTCGGTGGCTACACCTTC
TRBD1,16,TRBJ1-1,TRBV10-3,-,CAIRADRGGMNTEAFF,TGTGCCATCAGGGCTGACAGGGGCGGTATGAACACTGAAGCTTTCTTT
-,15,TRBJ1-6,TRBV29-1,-,CSVEDKTFGWSPLHF,TGCAGCGTTGAAGATAAGACCTTCGGGTGGTCACCCCTCCACTTT
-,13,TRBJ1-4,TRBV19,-,CASHRQSNEKLFF,TGTGCCAGCCACCGACAGAGTAATGAAAAACTGTTTTTT
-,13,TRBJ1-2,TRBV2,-,CAGRDISNYGYTF,TGTGCCGGACGGGACATATCTAACTATGGCTACACCTTC
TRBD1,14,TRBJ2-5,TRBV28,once,CATADRGQIETQYF,TGTGCCACCGCGGACAGGGGGCAAATTGAGACCCAGTACTTC
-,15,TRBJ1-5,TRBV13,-,CASSLRSGYNQPQHF,TGTGCCAGCAGCTTACGGTCAGGGTACAATCAGCCCCAGCATTTT
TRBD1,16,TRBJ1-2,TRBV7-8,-,CASRDTWTGGYYGYTF,TGTGCCAGCAGGGATACCTGGACAGGGGGGTACTATGGCTACACCTTC
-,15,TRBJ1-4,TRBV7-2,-,CASSLRAAGVEKLFF,TGTGCCAGCAGCTTAAGAGCGGCAGGGGTTGAAAAACTGTTTTTT
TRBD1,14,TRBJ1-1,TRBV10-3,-,CAISVGRGDTEAFF,TGTGCCATCAGTGTGGGCAGGGGGGACACTGAAGCTTTCTTT
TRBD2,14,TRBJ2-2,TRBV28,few,CAASGRPDTGELFF,TGTGCAGCTAGCGGGAGACCTGACACCGGGGAGCTGTTTTTT